The sequence of this T cell receptor beta chain was determined in a study of cytomegalovirus exposure and HLA in healthy donors. The overall study: A prior analysis found 95 million to 140 million unique TCR beta sequences from some 200 million T cells. Of the donors genotyped, about 410 in all, 80% to 85% fell in the Caucasian-associated ancestry cluster.

Study-wide points: Later on, a genetic analysis was performed. It linked a missense variant in DCLRE1C with V- and J-gene trimming of TCR beta. In the analysis, some V segments, TRBV6-2 and TRBV6-3 included, were excluded as indistinguishable.

As to this clone: Its antigen remains unknown.

The PCR employed 60 Vbeta primers together with 13 Jbeta primers. Libraries were prepared by immunoSEQ multiplex PCR; TCRdb keeps only in-frame clonotypes and omits some of them. The sample table sets out 120,000 or so clones. The CDR3 has 15 residues. Germline assignment: CDR1 SGHDN and CDR2 FVKESK. V trimming: 5 bases; J trimming: 3 bases; junction bases outside the gene matches: 9. V usage is TRBV14 and J usage is TRBJ2-7, with 8 bases aligning to TRBD1. The TCR comes from a man between 18 and 35 years old in good health and CMV-seronegative. Material for sequencing was PBMCs. The CDR3 DNA is TGTGCCAGCAGCGTGATCGGGACAGGTAACTACGAGCAGTACTTC. Its translation is CASSVIGTGNYEQYF.